The 21 T cell receptor beta chains listed next were all sequenced from one sample in a study of OX40 agonist ivuxolimab in advanced cancers. Measured with immunoSEQ multiplex PCR; TCRdb has only the in-frame clones, and not every one. Here the sample spans around 60,000 clones, 60% to 85% being singletons. Sequenced material: CD4+ or CD8+ T cells sorted from blood, taken in a trial of the OX40 agonist ivuxolimab. All receptors come from an adult with an advanced solid tumor such as melanoma, head and neck, liver or kidney cancer.

The genes are TRBV15 and TRBJ2-3; D unresolved. The CDR3 consists of 14 residues. From germline, CDR1 is LNHNV and CDR2 YYDKDF (reference sequence). The V gene lost 1 base and the J gene lost 4 bases, with 9 bases spanning the gap. The CDR3 DNA reads as TGTGCCACCAGCAGAGGGATAGACTCAGATACGCAGTATTTT. Its translation: CATSRGIDSDTQYF.

The chain combines TRBV27 with TRBJ2-5, with D possibly matching TRBD2 (6 bases). The J call may be wrong; the DNA end is better matched by TRBJ2-7. The CDR3 has 15 amino acids. Germline-derived CDR1 and CDR2 are MNHEY and SMNVEV (reference sequence). CDR3 loop: CASGTGVRVPYEQYF. CDR3 bases: TGTGCCAGCGGAACGGGGGTCAGGGTACCCTACGAGCAGTACTTC.

The chain carries TRBV6-6 and TRBJ2-5, with 7 bases identical to TRBD2. The germline V gene has CDR1 MNHNY and CDR2 SVGAGI (reference sequence). Trimming cost V 0 bases and J 5 bases; bases outside gene matches: 9. This CDR3 has 16 residues. In DNA form, the CDR3 reads TGTGCCAGCAGTTACTCGACATGGGGGGGTGACGAGACCCAGTACTTC. It encodes CASSYSTWGGDETQYF.

The chain joins TRBV5-4 to TRBJ2-3; 13 bases line up with TRBD2. The CDR3 has 17 amino acids. CDR1 and CDR2 (germline): SGHNT, YYREEE (reference sequence). J gave up 3 bases and V 4 bases, and 8 bases lay outside the gene matches. The CDR3 sequence is CASSPWGLAGKTDTQYF. The CDR3 nucleotides are TGTGCCAGCAGCCCCTGGGGACTAGCGGGAAAGACAGATACGCAGTATTTT.

The rearrangement links TRBV30 to TRBJ1-2; D is uncertain. This CDR3 spans 14 amino acids. Germline values: CDR1 GTSNPN, CDR2 SVGIG (reference sequence). With 1 base removed from V and 3 bases from J, the gap between germline ends came to 12 bases. CDR3 sequence reads: CAWSGQNLYYGYTF. CDR3 DNA sequence: TGTGCCTGGAGTGGACAAAATTTGTACTATGGCTACACCTTC.

V usage is TRBV7-3 and J usage is TRBJ2-7; weak D call: TRBD1 (5 bases). The V gene lost 4 bases and the J gene lost 2 bases, with 12 bases spanning the gap. Germline loops: CDR1 SGHTA, CDR2 FQGTGA. There are 14 residues in the CDR3. DNA for the CDR3: TGTGCCAGCAGCTCGACAGCCACCCCCTACGAGCAGTACTTC. Its protein is CASSSTATPYEQYF.

The chain carries TRBV28 and TRBJ2-2, with 9 bases lining up with TRBD1. The CDR3 consists of 15 residues. V was pared by 5 bases and J by 7 bases, with 8 bases of the junction left unmatched. CDR1 and CDR2 from the germline V gene are MDHEN and SYDVKM. The CDR3 spells CASSPDRGRDGELFF. The CDR3 coding sequence is TGTGCCAGCAGTCCGGACAGGGGCAGGGACGGGGAGCTGTTTTTT.

This clone was counted only a few times. The chain recombines TRBV6-4 with TRBJ1-1; D is uncertain. The V and J ends lost 3 bases and 4 bases respectively, with 12 bases between them. Germline CDR1 is MRHNA and CDR2 is SNTAGT. The CDR3 sequence is 14 residues long. The CDR3 DNA reads as TGTGCCAGCAGTGAACAGAGTCGAGGCACTGAAGCTTTCTTT. Translated, it gives CASSEQSRGTEAFF.

The chain combines TRBV4-3 with TRBJ2-2; weak D call: TRBD2 (7 bases). Trimming removed 4 bases at V and 3 bases at J, with 18 bases between. From germline, CDR1 is LGHNA and CDR2 YSLEER. This CDR3 comprises 17 residues. The CDR3 loop reads CASSPTGGRGDTGELFF. The CDR3, as DNA: TGCGCCAGCAGCCCGACGGGGGGCCGAGGGGACACCGGGGAGCTGTTTTTT.

The chain recombines TRBV27 with TRBJ2-1, with TRBD2 matching over 8 bases. After removal of 3 bases from V and 7 bases from J, the junction contained 5 bases not matched to a gene. The germline CDR1 and CDR2 sequences are MNHEY and SMNVEV (reference sequence). The CDR3 is 14 amino acids. The CDR3 is CASSFGGRRNEQFF. Written as DNA, the CDR3 is TGTGCCAGCAGTTTTGGCGGGAGGAGGAATGAGCAGTTCTTC.

With respect to this clone: Sequence at one end of the junction differs from germline and may be a read error. The chain couples TRBV29-1 to TRBJ2-3, with D possibly called TRBD1 or TRBD2 (6 bases each). Germline assignment: CDR1 SQVTM and CDR2 ANQGSEA. The CDR3 spans 15 residues. CDR3 amino acids: CSVLRTVTSTDAQYF. The CDR3, as DNA: TGCAGCGTACTTAGGACAGTAACTAGCACAGATGCGCAGTATTTT.

This chain links TRBV28 with TRBJ1-4, with D possibly matching TRBD1 (6 bases). Between the trimmed V and J ends, which lost 5 bases and 8 bases, there was a span of 9 bases. Germline CDR1 reads MDHEN; CDR2 reads SYDVKM. The CDR3 runs 12 residues. CDR3 region: CASSTQGEKLFF. CDR3 coding DNA: TGTGCCAGCAGTACACAGGGAGAAAAACTGTTTTTT.

The chain uses TRBV28 and TRBJ1-1, with D unclear. The CDR3 covers 15 residues. The germline V gene encodes CDR1 MDHEN and CDR2 SYDVKM. Trimming shortened V by 3 bases and J by 0 bases, and 11 bases separated the two germline ends. The CDR3 spells CASSFTRFMNTEAFF. CDR3 coding DNA: TGTGCCAGCAGTTTTACTAGATTCATGAACACTGAAGCTTTCTTT.

The chain combines TRBV6-5 with TRBJ2-5; D is possibly TRBD1 or TRBD2 (5 bases each). The CDR3 loop spans 15 amino acids. Trimming took 0 bases from V and 4 from J, leaving 12 bases between them. Looked up from germline, CDR1 is MNHEY and CDR2 is SVGAGI. CDR3 DNA sequence: TGTGCCAGCAGTTACTCCTGGGACCTGGGAGAGACCCAGTACTTC. Translating it yields CASSYSWDLGETQYF.

V is TRBV4-1 and J is TRBJ1-1, with a tentative D call TRBD1 (6 bases). From germline, CDR1 is MGHRA and CDR2 YSYEKL. Trimming took off 0 bases at V and 2 bases at J, with 19 bases between the two ends. The CDR3 totals 18 residues. CDR3 region: CASSQEGRGYGGNTEAFF. In DNA form, the CDR3 reads TGCGCCAGCAGCCAAGAAGGCAGGGGATACGGGGGAAACACTGAAGCTTTCTTT.

This sequence joins TRBV19 and TRBJ2-2; no definite D call. Germline V gene sequence: CDR1 LNHDA, CDR2 SQIVND (reference sequence). Trimming left V 6 bases short and J 1 base short, with 12 bases between. CDR3 length equals 15 residues. CDR3 nucleotide sequence: TGTGCCAGTAGCCTCTTTTTCGGGAACACCGGGGAGCTGTTTTTT. Translating it yields CASSLFFGNTGELFF.

This clone was counted only a few times. The chain carries TRBV5-1 and TRBJ1-5, with D unresolved. The CDR3 has 13 amino acids. V was pared by 1 base and J by 0 bases, with 2 bases between. Germline V gene sequence: CDR1 SGHRS, CDR2 YFSETQ. The CDR3 reads CASSLSSNQPQHF. CDR3 bases: TGCGCCAGCAGCTTGAGTAGCAATCAGCCCCAGCATTTT.

This chain connects TRBV19 to TRBJ2-5; tentative D call: TRBD2 (5 bases). Between the trimmed V and J ends, which lost 3 bases and 1 base, there was a span of 12 bases. Germline values: CDR1 LNHDA, CDR2 SQIVND (reference sequence). The CDR3 extends over 15 amino acids. This CDR3 is CASSMASLGQETQYF. In nucleotides, the CDR3 is TGTGCCAGTAGTATGGCTAGCCTGGGCCAAGAGACCCAGTACTTC.

This clone was detected only a few times. This sequence joins TRBV9 and TRBJ2-5; 7 bases line up with TRBD2. The J call is doubtful: the DNA matches TRBJ2-7 better. Germline values: CDR1 SGDLS, CDR2 YYNGEE. There are 15 residues in the CDR3. The CDR3 protein is CASSVGDGRLYEQYF. The CDR3, as DNA: TGTGCCAGCAGCGTCGGAGACGGGAGGCTCTACGAGCAGTACTTC.

The chain has TRBV19 and TRBJ1-1; no firm D call. Germline assignment: CDR1 LNHDA and CDR2 SQIVND (reference sequence). V was pared by 6 bases and J by 4 bases, with 18 bases between. The CDR3 runs to 15 residues. Written as DNA, the CDR3 is TGTGCCAGTAGCCTTCCCGTATTGGGTGGCACTGAAGCTTTCTTT. Its translation: CASSLPVLGGTEAFF.

This clone was found a few times. The rearrangement joins TRBV11-2 to TRBJ2-3, with D possibly TRBD2 on 7 matching bases. Trimming shortened V by 2 bases and J by 6 bases, and 12 bases separated the two germline ends. This CDR3 region has 14 residues. Germline assignment: CDR1 SGHAT and CDR2 FQNNGV. As DNA, the CDR3 is TGTGCCAGCAGCTTAAGCGGGACAACCGATACGCAGTATTTT. It specifies CASSLSGTTDTQYF.